This T cell receptor (beta chain) came from a study of blood T cell repertoires in COVID-19. Those who participated ranged in age from roughly 18 to 100 years and resided in about 24 US areas. Assignment of participants to cohorts was predicated upon participant-reported clinical history. Germline V gene data show CDR1 as LNHDA and CDR2 as SQIVND (reference sequence). This CDR3 comprises 13 residues. V lost 3 bases and J lost 5, with 10 bases in between. Original processing methods: Amplification of reference gene primers was used by the study to estimate nucleated cell counts. Repertoires were generated with immunoSEQ multiplex PCR, while TCRdb's copy carries only in-frame clones and drops some. V, J and clone size reflect that table, while D and trimming were determined from the DNA. The table lists more than 300,000 clones, approximately 90% of them singletons.

The sample was PBMCs or T cells enriched from blood (not recorded which). The J gene is TRBJ1-1, the V gene TRBV19, with D possibly TRBD1 on 5 matching bases. The sequence was obtained from a young woman who had recovered from COVID-19. CDR3 coding DNA: TGTGCCAGTAGTATTCAGGGTTGGACTGAAGCTTTCTTT. This translates into CASSIQGWTEAFF.